This T cell receptor (beta chain) is from a study of T cell responses to AZD1222 COVID-19 vaccine (dated by TCRdb to the early 2020s). About the investigation overall: Because spike-specific TCR depth and breadth did not differ between the two schedules, AZD1222 recipients who got a second dose at roughly 4 weeks were pooled with those who got a second dose at roughly 12 weeks. A total of 233 trial participants underwent TCR sequencing, of whom about 210 had received two doses of AZD1222 and some 25 had received two doses of the MenACWY control vaccine. Trial participants were enrolled by age into subgroups of 18-55, 56-69 and 70-plus years, and approximately 150, 30 and 60 TCR-sequenced participants, respectively, were included in these subgroups.

V drops 0 bases and J drops 0 bases, leaving 10 bases in between. From its cysteine to its phenylalanine, the CDR3 spans 15 amino acids. Of the read, only the CDR3 DNA is kept; its 45 bases are in frame from base 1. Based on the germline V gene, the CDR1 and CDR2 sequences are SGDLS and YYNGEE. Remarks on this clone: No cognate antigen has been identified for it. No qualities accompany the bases; no much larger clone lies one base away.

The CDR3 regions of human TCRbeta chains were analyzed by immunosequencing. The source study handled its data this way. TCRs in the repertoires were compared against a reference library of SARS-CoV-2-specific TCRs that had been generated with the MIRA antigen-specificity platform. Breadth meant the fraction of unique TCRs that were SARS-CoV-2-associated, whereas depth meant the fraction of total T cells that were SARS-CoV-2-associated. Using the MIRA data, every spike-specific TCR was mapped to the spike region that the TCR reacted to and assigned to either a CD4 or a CD8 class. Log10-transformed breadth and depth values were compared by one-way ANOVA with Sidak's multiple comparisons tests. The clones in this table, taken by TCRdb from immuneACCESS, are in-frame only. Not every clone is retained; where verified, under half of the shortfall comes from an unresolved V gene, and the cause of the rest is unknown. That table gives V, J and clone size, and the DNA gave D and trimming. Across this sample there are tens of thousands of clones, with around nine tenths seen only once. Together, the top ten hold 7.8% of the sample.

In light of the paper, this sample's time point label describes: baseline before first vaccination. The vaccinee samples were drawn from two UK trials, COV001 and COV002, one of which was a single-blind randomized controlled phase 2/3 trial testing AZD1222 (ChAdOx1 nCoV-19) in healthy adults. For TCRbeta chain sequencing, PBMC samples from trial participants were taken at day 0 and at day 28 after the second dose. Overall results and qualifications from the work: Most participants were white British and females outnumbered males, and the authors suggested that clonal diversity may have been underestimated. After two AZD1222 doses, both the breadth and the depth of spike-specific TCRs were significantly higher than at day 0 and than in MenACWY recipients. Epitopes outside the regions mutated in the B.1.351 and B.1.1.7 variants were reportedly recognized by nearly half of the unique spike-specific TCRs. In the small 56-69-year group, the increase in depth fell short of significance, most likely because of low power. The vaccine-associated CD4 TCRs covered the entire spike protein, and the dominant responses fell in regions 160-218 and 743-854. No day 14 peak-response samples were available, so repertoires were characterized only after the peak T cell response. Conclusions about previously exposed vaccinees were limited because only 5 or 6 AZD1222 recipients were SARS-CoV-2 seropositive at baseline.

The receptor's source is an adult in good health. The V and J genes are TRBV9 and TRBJ2-7, with TRBD2 perhaps the D gene, on 5 matching bases. This specimen consisted of peripheral blood, obtained on day 0 of AZD1222 vaccination. The DNA sequence is TGTGCCAGCAGCGTAGGAGCGGTAAGCTCCTACGAGCAGTACTTC. It specifies CASSVGAVSSYEQYF.